Here is one TCR beta chain with its context. This entry belongs to a study of blood T cell repertoires in COVID-19. Overall study: PBMCs, B-cell-depleted T cells, or T cells were the source of the cDNA or gDNA that made up the material.

The repertoire was sequenced with immunoSEQ multiplex PCR; TCRdb's copy has only in-frame clones and lacks some. The sample shows approximately 52,000 clones, 89% of them seen only once. CDR1 and CDR2 (germline): MDHEN, SYDVKM. V lost 5 bases and J lost 8, with 13 bases in between. The CDR3 covers 13 residues. Material: peripheral blood. The TCR originated in a man in his fifties or sixties with active COVID-19. The rearrangement uses TRBV28 and TRBJ1-3, with D maybe TRBD1 (6 bases). The CDR3 nucleotides read TGTGCCAGCAGTCGACAGGTACGGGACACCATATATTTT. It yields the protein CASSRQVRDTIYF.